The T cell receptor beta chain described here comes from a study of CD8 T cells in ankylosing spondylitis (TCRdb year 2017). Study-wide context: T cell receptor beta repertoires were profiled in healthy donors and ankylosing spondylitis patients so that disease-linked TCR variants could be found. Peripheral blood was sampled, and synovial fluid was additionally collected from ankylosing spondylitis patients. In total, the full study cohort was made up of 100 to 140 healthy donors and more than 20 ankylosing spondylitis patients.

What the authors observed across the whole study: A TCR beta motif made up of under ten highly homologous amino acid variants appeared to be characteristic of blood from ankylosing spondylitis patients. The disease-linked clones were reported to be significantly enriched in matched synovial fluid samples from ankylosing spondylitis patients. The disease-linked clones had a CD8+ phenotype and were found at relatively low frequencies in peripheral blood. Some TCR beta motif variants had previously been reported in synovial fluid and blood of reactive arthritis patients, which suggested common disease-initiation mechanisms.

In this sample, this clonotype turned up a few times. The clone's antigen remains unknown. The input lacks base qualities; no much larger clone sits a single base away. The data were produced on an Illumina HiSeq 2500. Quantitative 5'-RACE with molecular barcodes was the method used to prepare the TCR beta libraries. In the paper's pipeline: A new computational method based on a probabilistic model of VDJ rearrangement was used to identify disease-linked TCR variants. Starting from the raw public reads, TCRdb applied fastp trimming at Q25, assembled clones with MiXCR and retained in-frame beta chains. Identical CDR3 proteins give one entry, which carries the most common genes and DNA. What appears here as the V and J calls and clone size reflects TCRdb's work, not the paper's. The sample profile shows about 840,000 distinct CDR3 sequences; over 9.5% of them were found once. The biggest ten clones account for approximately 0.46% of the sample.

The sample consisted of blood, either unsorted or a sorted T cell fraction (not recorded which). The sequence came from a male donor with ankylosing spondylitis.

The CDR3 has the sequence CASSLASGAGELFF. The nucleotide sequence reads TGTGCCAGCAGCTTAGCATCGGGGGCCGGGGAGCTGTTTTTT. Recombination linked TRBV7-9 to TRBJ2-2, with a tentative D gene TRBD2 over 6 matching bases. The CDR3 spans 14 residues, from the cysteine through the phenylalanine. The retained sequence is limited to the CDR3, 42 bases, with the frame set at the first base. The CDR1 and CDR2 encoded by the germline V gene (reference sequence) are SEHNR and FQNEAQ. V is clipped by 0 bases and J by 6 bases, and the sequence between their germline boundaries is 8 bases long.